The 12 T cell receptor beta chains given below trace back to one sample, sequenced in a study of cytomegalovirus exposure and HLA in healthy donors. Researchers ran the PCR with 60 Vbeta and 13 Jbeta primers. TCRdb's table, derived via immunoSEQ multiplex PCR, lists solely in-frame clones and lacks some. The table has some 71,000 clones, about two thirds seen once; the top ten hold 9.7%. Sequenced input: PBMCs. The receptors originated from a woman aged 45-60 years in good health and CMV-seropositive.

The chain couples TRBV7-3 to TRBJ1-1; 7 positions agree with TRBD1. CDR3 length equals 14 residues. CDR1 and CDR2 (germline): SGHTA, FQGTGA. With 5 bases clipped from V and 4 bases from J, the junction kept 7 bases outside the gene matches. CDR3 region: CASSPGTEVTEAFF. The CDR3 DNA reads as TGTGCCAGCAGCCCAGGGACAGAAGTCACTGAAGCTTTCTTT. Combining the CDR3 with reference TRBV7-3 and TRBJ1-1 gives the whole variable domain GAGVSQTPSNKVTEKGKYVELRCDPISGHTALYWYRQSLGQGPEFLIYFQGTGAADDSGLPNDRFFAVRPEGSVSTLKIQRTERGDSAVYLCASSPGTEVTEAFFGQGTRLTVV.

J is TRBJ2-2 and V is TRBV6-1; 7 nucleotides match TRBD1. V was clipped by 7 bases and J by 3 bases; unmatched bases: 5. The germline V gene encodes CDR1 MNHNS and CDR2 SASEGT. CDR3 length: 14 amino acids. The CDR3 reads CASKTGPDTGELFF. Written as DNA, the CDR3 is TGTGCCAGCAAGACAGGGCCCGACACCGGGGAGCTGTTTTTT.

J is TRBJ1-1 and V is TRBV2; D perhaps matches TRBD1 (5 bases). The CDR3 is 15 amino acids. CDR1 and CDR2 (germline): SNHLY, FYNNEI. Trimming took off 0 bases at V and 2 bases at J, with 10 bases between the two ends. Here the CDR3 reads CASSEARGLNTEAFF. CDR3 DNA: TGTGCCAGCAGTGAAGCTCGGGGGTTAAACACTGAAGCTTTCTTT.

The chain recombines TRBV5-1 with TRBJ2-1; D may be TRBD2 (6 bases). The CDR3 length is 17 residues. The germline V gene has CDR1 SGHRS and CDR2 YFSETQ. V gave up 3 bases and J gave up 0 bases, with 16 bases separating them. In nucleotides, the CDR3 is TGCGCCAGCAGCTCCCTTATGACTAGTAGCTCCTACAATGAGCAGTTCTTC. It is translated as CASSSLMTSSSYNEQFF.

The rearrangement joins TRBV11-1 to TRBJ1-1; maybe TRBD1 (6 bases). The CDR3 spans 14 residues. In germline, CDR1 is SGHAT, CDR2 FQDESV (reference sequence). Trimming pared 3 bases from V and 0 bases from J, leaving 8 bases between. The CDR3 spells CASSLTGMNTEAFF. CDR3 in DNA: TGTGCCAGCAGCTTGACAGGCATGAACACTGAAGCTTTCTTT.

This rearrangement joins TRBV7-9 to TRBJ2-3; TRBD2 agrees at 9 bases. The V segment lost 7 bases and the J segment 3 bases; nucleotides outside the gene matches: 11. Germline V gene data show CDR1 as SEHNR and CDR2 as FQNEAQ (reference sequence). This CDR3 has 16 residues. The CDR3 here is CASTEGAGGPTDTQYF. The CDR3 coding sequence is TGTGCCAGCACAGAGGGCGCGGGAGGGCCAACAGATACGCAGTATTTT.

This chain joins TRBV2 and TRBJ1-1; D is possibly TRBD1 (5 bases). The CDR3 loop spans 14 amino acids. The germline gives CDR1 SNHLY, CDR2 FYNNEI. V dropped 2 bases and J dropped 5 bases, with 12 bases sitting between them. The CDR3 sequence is CASSEPGGGTEAFF. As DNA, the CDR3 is TGTGCCAGCAGTGAACCCGGGGGGGGAACTGAAGCTTTCTTT.

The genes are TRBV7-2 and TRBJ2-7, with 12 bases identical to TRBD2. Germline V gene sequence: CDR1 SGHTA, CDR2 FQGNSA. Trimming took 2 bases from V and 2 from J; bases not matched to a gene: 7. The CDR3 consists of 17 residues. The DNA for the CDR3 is TGTGCCAGCAGCTTACCCGGACTAGCGGGAACGACCTACGAGCAGTACTTC. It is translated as CASSLPGLAGTTYEQYF.

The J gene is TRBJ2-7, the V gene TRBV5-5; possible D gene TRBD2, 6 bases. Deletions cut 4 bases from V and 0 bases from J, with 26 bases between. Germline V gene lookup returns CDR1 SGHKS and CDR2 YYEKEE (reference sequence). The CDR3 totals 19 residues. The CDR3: CASSLRDFGGSVNSYEQYF. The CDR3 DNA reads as TGTGCCAGCAGCCTGCGGGACTTTGGAGGTTCCGTTAACTCCTACGAGCAGTACTTC.

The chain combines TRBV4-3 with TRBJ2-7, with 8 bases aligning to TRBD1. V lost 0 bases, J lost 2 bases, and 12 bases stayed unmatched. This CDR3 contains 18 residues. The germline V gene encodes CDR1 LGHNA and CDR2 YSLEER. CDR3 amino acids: CASSQDRPTGGGPYEQYF. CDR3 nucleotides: TGCGCCAGCAGCCAAGATAGACCCACAGGGGGAGGCCCCTACGAGCAGTACTTC.

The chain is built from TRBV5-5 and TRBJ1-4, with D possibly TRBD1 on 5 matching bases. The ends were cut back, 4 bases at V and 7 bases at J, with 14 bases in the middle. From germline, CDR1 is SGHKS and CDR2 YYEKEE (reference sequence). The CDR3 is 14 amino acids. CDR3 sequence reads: CASSLLGGTEKLFF. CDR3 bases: TGTGCCAGCAGCCTACTCGGGGGTACTGAAAAACTGTTTTTT.

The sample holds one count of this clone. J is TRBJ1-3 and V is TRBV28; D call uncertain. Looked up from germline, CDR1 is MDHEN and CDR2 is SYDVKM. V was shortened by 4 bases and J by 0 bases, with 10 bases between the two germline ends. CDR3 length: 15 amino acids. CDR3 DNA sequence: TGTGCCAGCAGTTACGGGTTTAACTCTGGAAACACCATATATTTT. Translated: CASSYGFNSGNTIYF.